Only one count was recorded for the clone carrying this TCR beta chain. Its antigen is as yet unknown. The data were taken from a study of cytomegalovirus exposure and HLA in healthy donors. Study conclusions and caveats: The authors considered a cluster of highly shared sequence variants likely to be a sequencing artifact.

PCR primers comprised 60 Vbeta and 13 Jbeta primers. The repertoire was sequenced with immunoSEQ multiplex PCR; TCRdb's copy has only in-frame clones and lacks some. The table has roughly 150,000 clones, 60% to 85% seen once. The V and J ends lost 3 bases and 9 bases respectively, with 23 bases between them. Germline values: CDR1 MGHRA, CDR2 YSYEKL. This CDR3 spans 16 amino acids. The chain uses TRBV4-1 and TRBJ1-1; D remains unclear. This clonotype was sampled from a man aged 30 to 39 in good health and CMV-seronegative. Input material: PBMCs. In nucleotides, the CDR3 is TGCGCCAGCAGCCAGTCGCGAGTGCGGCCGGCCTCTAAAGCTTTCTTT. It encodes CASSQSRVRPASKAFF.